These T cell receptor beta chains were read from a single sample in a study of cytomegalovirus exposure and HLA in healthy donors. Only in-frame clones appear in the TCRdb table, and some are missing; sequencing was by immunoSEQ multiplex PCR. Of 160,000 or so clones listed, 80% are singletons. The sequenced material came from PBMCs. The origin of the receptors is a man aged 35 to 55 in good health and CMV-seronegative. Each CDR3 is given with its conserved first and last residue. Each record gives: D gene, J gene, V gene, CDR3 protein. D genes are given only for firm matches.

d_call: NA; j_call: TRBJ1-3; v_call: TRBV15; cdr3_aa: CATSRDWVGGPSGNTIYF
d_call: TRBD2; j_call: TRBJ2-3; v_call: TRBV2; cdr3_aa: CASSSGTSGNVVIRQYF
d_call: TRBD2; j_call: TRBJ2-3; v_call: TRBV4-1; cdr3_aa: CATSIAGGSTDTQYF
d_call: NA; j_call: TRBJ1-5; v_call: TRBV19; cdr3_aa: CATRSGVNQPQHF
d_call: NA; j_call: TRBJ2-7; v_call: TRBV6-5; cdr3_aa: CASRTTSSYEQYF
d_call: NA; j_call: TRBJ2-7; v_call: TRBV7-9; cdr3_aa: CAIGLPTYEQYF
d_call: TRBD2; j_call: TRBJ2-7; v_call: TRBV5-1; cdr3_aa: CASSLGTSGNLVYEQYF
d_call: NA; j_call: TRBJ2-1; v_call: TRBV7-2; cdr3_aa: CASSFNSYNEQFF
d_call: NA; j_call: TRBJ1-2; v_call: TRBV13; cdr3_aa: CASSLGLLGGGGDDYGYTF
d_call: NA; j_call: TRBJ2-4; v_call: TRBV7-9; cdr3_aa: CASSLGARDIQYF
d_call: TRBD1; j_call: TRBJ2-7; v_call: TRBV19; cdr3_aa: CASSPTGDSYEQYF
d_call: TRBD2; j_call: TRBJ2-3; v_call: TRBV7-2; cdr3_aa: CASSYSGGRSGQYF
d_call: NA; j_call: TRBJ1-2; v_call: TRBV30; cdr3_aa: CAWEEGSPTAYGYTF
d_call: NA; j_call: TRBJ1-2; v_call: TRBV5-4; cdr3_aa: CASSLESAGSDGYTF
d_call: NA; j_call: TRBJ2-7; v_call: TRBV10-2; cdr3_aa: CASSESTGFYNSYEQYF
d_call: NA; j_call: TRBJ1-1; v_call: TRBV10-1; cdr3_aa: CASSSSGGTEAFF